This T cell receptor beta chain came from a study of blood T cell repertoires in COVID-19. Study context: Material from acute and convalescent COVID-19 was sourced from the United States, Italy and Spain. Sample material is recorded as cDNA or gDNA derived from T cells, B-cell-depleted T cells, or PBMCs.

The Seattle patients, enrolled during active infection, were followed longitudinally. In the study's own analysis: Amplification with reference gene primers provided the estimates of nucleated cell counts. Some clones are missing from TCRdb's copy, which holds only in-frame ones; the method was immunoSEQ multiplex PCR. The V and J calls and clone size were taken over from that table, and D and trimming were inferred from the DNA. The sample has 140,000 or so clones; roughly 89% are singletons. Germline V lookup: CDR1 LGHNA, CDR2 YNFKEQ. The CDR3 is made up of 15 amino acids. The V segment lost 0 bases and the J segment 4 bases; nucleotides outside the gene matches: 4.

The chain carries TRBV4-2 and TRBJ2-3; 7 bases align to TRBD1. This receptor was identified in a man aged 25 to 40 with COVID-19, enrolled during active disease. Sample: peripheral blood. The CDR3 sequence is CASSQDGQGADTQYF. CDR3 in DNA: TGTGCCAGCAGCCAAGATGGTCAGGGGGCAGATACGCAGTATTTT.